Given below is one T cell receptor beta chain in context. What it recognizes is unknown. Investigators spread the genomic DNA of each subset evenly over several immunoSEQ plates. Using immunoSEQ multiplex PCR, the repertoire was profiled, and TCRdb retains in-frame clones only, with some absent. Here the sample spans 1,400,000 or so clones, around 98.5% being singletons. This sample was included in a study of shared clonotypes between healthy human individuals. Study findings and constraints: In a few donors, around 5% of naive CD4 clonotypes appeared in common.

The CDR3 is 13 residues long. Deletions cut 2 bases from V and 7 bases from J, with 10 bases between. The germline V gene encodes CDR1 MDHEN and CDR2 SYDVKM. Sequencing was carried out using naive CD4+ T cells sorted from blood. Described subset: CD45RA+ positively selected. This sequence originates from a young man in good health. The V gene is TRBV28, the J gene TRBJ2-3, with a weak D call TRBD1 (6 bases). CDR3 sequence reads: CASSLLGANTQYF. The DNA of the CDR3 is TGTGCCAGCAGTTTACTGGGGGCCAATACGCAGTATTTT.